The clone carrying this TCR beta chain appeared many times. Antigen: not known. Template switching, a step in the protocol, added a universal primer site, and cDNA carried unique molecular identifiers. TCRdb redid the calling of the 5' RACE reads with MiXCR, one entry per CDR3 protein. This sample yields hundreds of thousands of distinct CDR3 sequences, of which over 15% are seen a single time; about an eighth belongs to the top ten. The record originates from a study of identical twins. Study results and limitations: Zero-insertion analyses were open to partial confounding by invariant MAIT and iNKT cells.

Germline-derived CDR1 and CDR2 are SGHTA and FQGTGA. The V gene lost 3 bases and the J gene lost 3 bases, with 6 bases spanning the gap. There are 13 residues in the CDR3. These same records also appear under a second study, on T cells expressing NK-cell markers. That paper notes: With respect to HCMV, seven of the eight sequenced donors were seropositive, and one was seronegative.

V usage is TRBV7-3 and J usage is TRBJ1-5; no clear D gene. Sequenced sample: PBMCs. This receptor was taken from a woman between 18 and 29 years old in good health. This CDR3 is CASSLTNNQPQHF. CDR3 nucleotides: TGTGCCAGCAGCTTGACAAACAATCAGCCCCAGCATTTT.